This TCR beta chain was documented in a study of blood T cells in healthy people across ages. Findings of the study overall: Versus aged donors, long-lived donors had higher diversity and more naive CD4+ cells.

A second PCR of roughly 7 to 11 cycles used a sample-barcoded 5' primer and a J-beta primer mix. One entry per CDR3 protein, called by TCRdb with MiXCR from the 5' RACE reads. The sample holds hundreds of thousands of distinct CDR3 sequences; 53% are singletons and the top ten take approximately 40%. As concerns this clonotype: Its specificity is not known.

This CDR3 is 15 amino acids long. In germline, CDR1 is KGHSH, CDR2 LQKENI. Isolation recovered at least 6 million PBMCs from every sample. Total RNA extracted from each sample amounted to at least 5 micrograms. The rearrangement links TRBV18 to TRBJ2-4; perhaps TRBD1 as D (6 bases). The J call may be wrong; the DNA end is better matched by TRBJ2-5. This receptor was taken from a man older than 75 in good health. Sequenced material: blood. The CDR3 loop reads CASSPGQGQAETQYF. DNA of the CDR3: TGTGCCAGCTCGCCGGGACAAGGCCAGGCGGAGACCCAGTACTTC.